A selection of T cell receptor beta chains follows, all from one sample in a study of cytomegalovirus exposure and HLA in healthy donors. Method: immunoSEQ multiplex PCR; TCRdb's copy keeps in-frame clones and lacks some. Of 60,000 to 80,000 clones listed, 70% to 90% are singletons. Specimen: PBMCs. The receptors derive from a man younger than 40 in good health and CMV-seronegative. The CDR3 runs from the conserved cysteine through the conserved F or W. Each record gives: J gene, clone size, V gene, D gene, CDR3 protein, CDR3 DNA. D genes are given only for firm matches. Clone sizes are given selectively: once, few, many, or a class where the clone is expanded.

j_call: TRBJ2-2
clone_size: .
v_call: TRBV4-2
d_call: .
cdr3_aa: CASSQGRGPDTGELFF
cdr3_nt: TGTGCCAGCAGCCAAGGGAGGGGACCGGACACCGGGGAGCTGTTTTTT

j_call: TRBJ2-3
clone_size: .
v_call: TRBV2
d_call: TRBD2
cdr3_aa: CASRWGTSRDTQYF
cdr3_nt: TGTGCCAGCAGGTGGGGGACTAGCAGAGATACGCAGTATTTT

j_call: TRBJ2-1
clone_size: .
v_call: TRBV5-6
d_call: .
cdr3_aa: CASSLTSEQFF
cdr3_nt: TGTGCCAGCAGCTTGACTAGCGAGCAGTTCTTC

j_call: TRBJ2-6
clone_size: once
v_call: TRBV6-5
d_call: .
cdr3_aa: CASSLFSGANVLTF
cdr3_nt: TGTGCCAGCAGTCTTTTCTCTGGGGCCAACGTCCTGACTTTC

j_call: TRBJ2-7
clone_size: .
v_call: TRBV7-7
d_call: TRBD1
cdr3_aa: CASSLAPGQSYEQYF
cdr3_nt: TGTGCTAGCAGCCTTGCCCCGGGACAGTCCTACGAGCAGTACTTC

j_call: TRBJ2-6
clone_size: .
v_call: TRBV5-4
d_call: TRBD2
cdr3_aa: CASSPRGGSGANVLTF
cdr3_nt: TGTGCCAGCAGCCCCCGGGGGGGAAGCGGGGCCAACGTCCTGACTTTC

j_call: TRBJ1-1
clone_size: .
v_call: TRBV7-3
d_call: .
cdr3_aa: CASSKQANTEAFF
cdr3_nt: TGTGCCAGCAGCAAACAGGCGAACACTGAAGCTTTCTTT

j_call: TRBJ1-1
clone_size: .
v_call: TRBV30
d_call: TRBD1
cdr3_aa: CAWKDRANTEAFF
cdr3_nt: TGTGCCTGGAAGGACAGGGCGAACACTGAAGCTTTCTTT

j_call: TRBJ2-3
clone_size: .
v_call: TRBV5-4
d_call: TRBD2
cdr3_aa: CASSSGLAGITDTQYF
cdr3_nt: TGTGCCAGCAGCTCAGGACTAGCGGGGATCACAGATACGCAGTATTTT

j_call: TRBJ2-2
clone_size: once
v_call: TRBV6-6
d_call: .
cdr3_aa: CASILTGELFF
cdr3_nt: TGTGCCAGCATTTTAACCGGGGAGCTGTTTTTT

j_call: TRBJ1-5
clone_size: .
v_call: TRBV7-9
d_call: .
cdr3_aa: CASSPGGVYSNQPQHF
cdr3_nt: TGTGCCAGCAGCCCCGGCGGCGTATATAGCAATCAGCCCCAGCATTTT

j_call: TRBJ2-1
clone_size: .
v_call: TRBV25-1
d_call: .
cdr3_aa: CASSETRDEQFF
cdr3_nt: TGTGCCAGCAGTGAGACGAGGGATGAGCAGTTCTTC

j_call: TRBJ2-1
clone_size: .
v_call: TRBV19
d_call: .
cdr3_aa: CASSLDRFQEQFF
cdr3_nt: TGTGCCAGTAGTCTCGACAGGTTTCAGGAGCAGTTCTTC

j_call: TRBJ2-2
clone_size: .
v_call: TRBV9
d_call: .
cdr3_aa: CASSVGSVSNTGELFF
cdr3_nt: TGTGCCAGCAGCGTAGGGAGCGTCTCGAACACCGGGGAGCTGTTTTTT

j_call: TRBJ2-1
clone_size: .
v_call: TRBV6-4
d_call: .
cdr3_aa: CASSVDRYNEQFF
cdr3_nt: TGTGCCAGCAGTGTCGACAGATACAATGAGCAGTTCTTC

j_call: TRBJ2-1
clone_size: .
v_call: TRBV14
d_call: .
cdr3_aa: CASSQGGQGGYNEQFF
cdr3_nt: TGTGCCAGCAGCCAAGGCGGGCAGGGGGGCTACAATGAGCAGTTCTTC

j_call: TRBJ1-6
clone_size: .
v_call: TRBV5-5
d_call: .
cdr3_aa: CASTRGWRETGNSPLHF
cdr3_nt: TGTGCCAGCACCCGGGGGTGGCGGGAAACTGGTAATTCACCCCTCCACTTT

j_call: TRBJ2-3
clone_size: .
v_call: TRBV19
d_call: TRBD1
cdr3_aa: CASTTGGTDTQYF
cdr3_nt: TGTGCCAGTACCACAGGGGGCACAGATACGCAGTATTTT

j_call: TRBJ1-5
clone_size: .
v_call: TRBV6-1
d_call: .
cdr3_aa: CASSEVRARQPQHF
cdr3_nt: TGTGCCAGCAGTGAAGTCAGGGCCAGACAGCCCCAGCATTTT

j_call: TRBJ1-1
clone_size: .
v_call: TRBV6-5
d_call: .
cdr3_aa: CASSYYSGGTEAFF
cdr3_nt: TGTGCCAGCAGTTACTATTCGGGAGGAACTGAAGCTTTCTTT

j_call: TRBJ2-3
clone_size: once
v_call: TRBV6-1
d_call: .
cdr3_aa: CASSEAGVQDTQYF
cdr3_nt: TGTGCCAGCAGTGAAGCAGGGGTTCAAGATACGCAGTATTTT

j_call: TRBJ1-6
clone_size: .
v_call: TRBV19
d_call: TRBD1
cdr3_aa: CASSIFGQGANSPLHF
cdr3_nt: TGTGCCAGTAGTATTTTCGGACAGGGGGCCAATTCACCCCTCCACTTT

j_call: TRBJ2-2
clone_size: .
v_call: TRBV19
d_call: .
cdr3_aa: CASRGRPWNTGELFF
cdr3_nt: TGTGCCAGTAGGGGCAGGCCTTGGAACACCGGGGAGCTGTTTTTT

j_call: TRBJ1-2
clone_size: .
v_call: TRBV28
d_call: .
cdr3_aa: CASSSYGTGGYTF
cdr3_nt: TGTGCCAGCAGCTCATACGGAACGGGGGGCTACACCTTC

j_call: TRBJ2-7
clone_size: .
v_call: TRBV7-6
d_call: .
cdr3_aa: CASSRNQGIGYEQYF
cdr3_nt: TGTGCCAGCAGCCGCAACCAGGGGATAGGCTACGAGCAGTACTTC

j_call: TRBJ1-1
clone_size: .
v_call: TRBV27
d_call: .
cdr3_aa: CASSLSMNTEAFF
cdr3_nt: TGTGCCAGTTCACTTTCCATGAACACTGAAGCTTTCTTT

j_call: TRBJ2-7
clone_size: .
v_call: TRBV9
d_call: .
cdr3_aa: CASSAGDRSGDEQYF
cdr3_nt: TGTGCCAGCAGCGCAGGGGATCGCAGCGGGGACGAGCAGTACTTC

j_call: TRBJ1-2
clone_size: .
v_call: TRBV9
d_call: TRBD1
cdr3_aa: CASSVRDRPNYGYTF
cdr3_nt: TGTGCCAGCAGCGTACGGGACAGGCCTAACTATGGCTACACCTTC

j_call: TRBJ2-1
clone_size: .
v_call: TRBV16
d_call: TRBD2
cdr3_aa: CASSQSWLAGGPINEQFF
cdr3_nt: TGTGCCAGCAGCCAATCTTGGCTAGCGGGAGGGCCGATCAATGAGCAGTTCTTC

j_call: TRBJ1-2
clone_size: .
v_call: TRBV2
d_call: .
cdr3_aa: CASEGGVYGYTF
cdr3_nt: TGTGCCAGCGAGGGGGGGGTTTATGGCTACACCTTC

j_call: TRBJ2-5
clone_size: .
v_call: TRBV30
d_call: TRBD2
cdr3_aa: CAWTGGAETQYF
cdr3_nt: TGTGCCTGGACCGGGGGGGCAGAGACCCAGTACTTC

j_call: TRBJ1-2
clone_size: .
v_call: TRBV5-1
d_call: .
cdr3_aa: CASSSGGQLPYGYTF
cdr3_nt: TGCGCCAGCAGCTCTGGAGGACAGCTTCCCTATGGCTACACCTTC

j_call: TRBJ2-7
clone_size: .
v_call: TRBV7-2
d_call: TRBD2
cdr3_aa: CASSQGLAGASYEQYF
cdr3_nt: TGTGCCAGCAGCCAAGGACTAGCGGGGGCCTCCTACGAGCAGTACTTC

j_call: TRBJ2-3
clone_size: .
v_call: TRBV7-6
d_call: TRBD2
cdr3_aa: CASSRLSGRLTDTQYF
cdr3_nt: TGTGCCAGCAGCCGCCTAAGCGGGAGGTTGACAGATACGCAGTATTTT

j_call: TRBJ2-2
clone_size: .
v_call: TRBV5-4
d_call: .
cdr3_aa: CASSRDLSRAGELFF
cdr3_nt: TGTGCCAGCAGCCGGGACTTGTCCAGGGCCGGGGAGCTGTTTTTT

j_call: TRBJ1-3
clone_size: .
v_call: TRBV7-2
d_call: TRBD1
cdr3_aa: CASSSREGASGNTIYF
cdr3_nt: TGTGCCAGCAGCTCCCGGGAGGGGGCATCGGGAAACACCATATATTTT

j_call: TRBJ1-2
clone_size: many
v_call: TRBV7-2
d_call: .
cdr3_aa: CASSMSRQTANYGYTF
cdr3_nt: TGTGCCAGCAGCATGAGTAGACAGACAGCTAACTATGGCTACACCTTC

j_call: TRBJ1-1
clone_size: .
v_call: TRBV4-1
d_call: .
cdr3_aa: CASSPSPGVGAFF
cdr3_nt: TGCGCCAGCAGCCCCTCGCCCGGGGTAGGAGCTTTCTTT

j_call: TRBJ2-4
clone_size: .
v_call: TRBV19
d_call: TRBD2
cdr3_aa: CASSIRGSGTAKNIQYF
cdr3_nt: TGTGCCAGTAGTATTCGGGGTAGCGGGACGGCCAAAAACATTCAGTACTTC

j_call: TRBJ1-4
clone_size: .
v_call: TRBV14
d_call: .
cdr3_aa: CASSQFQGHEKLFF
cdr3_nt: TGTGCCAGCAGCCAATTTCAGGGGCATGAAAAACTGTTTTTT

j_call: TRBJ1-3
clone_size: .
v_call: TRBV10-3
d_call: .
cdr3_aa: CAISATSQGSSGNTIYF
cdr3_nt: TGTGCCATCAGTGCGACATCCCAGGGAAGCTCTGGAAACACCATATATTTT

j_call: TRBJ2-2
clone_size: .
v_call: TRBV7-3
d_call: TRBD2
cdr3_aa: CASSLLAGKGELFF
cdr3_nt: TGTGCCAGCAGCTTACTAGCGGGAAAGGGGGAGCTGTTTTTT

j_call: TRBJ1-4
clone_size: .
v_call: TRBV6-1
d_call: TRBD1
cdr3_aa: CASSLGTGPRWELFF
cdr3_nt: TGTGCCAGCAGTTTGGGGACAGGGCCCCGGTGGGAACTGTTTTTT

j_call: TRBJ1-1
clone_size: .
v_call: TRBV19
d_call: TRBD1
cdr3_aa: CASIHGQAREAFF
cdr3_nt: TGTGCCAGTATTCATGGACAGGCCAGAGAAGCTTTCTTT

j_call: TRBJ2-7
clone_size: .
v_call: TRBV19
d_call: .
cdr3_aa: CASSTRTASYEQYF
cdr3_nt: TGTGCCAGTAGTACCCGGACAGCCTCCTACGAGCAGTACTTC